The 14 T cell receptor beta chains presented below share a single source sample, sequenced in a study of response to subunit inactivated influenza vaccine. TCRdb ran MiXCR on the RT-PCR reads and lists one entry per CDR3 protein. In the table there are a few hundred thousand distinct CDR3 sequences, over 9.5% of which are singletons. This specimen consisted of PBMCs from blood, obtained roughly 48 days after vaccination. The receptors derive from a man aged 45-60 years who received an inactivated influenza vaccine.

This clonotype was counted a few times. The J gene is TRBJ2-7, the V gene TRBV9; D is possibly TRBD2 (6 bases). V lost 2 bases and J lost 3, with 12 bases in between. CDR3 length: 14 residues. Germline CDR1 and CDR2: SGDLS and YYNGEE. The DNA of the CDR3 is TGTGCCAGCAGCGTCCGGGACTGGGACTACGAGCAGTACTTC. Translated, it gives CASSVRDWDYEQYF.

This clonotype came up once. The V gene is TRBV12-3 or TRBV12-4, the J gene TRBJ1-6; D unresolved. This CDR3 contains 12 residues. Trimming removed 7 bases from V and 8 bases from J, with 9 bases in between. CDR3 in amino acids: CASTYSDSPLHF. DNA for the CDR3: TGTGCCAGCACTTACAGTGATTCACCCCTCCACTTT.

Here the CDR3 reads CGTQGGAYEQYF. The CDR3 DNA is TGCGGAACCCAGGGGGGGGCGTACGAGCAGTACTTC. The chain uses TRBV20-1 and TRBJ2-7; tentatively, D is TRBD1 or TRBD2 (7 bases each). CDR3 size: 12 residues. The V gene's germline CDR1 is DFQATT and CDR2 SNEGSKA (reference sequence).

The chain links TRBV12-3 or TRBV12-4 to TRBJ2-5, with D hard to call. The CDR3 has 15 amino acids. Deletions cut 1 base from V and 3 bases from J, with 12 bases between. The DNA for the CDR3 is TGTGCCAGCAGTTTAGGGTCTGTCCCCAAAGAGACCCAGTACTTC. Translation gives CASSLGSVPKETQYF.

The CDR3 region is CASSRQGFF. DNA for the CDR3: TGTGCCAGCAGCCGACAGGGATTCTTT. This chain links TRBV6-4 with TRBJ1-1; 7 nucleotides agree with TRBD1. The CDR3 has 9 amino acids. Trimming cost V 6 bases and J 14 bases; bases outside gene matches: 3. Looked up from germline, CDR1 is MRHNA and CDR2 is SNTAGT.

This clonotype came up a few times. The rearrangement links TRBV29-1 to TRBJ2-3; 9 bases agree with TRBD2. Unmatched junction bases numbered 8, after V lost 3 bases and J lost 1 base. The V gene's germline CDR1 is SQVTM and CDR2 ANQGSEA. The CDR3 runs to 16 residues. For the CDR3, the DNA is TGCAGCGTTGAGTATCGGAGACTAGCGGGCACAGATACGCAGTATTTT. This sequence encodes CSVEYRRLAGTDTQYF.

This clonotype was detected many times. V usage is TRBV20-1 and J usage is TRBJ2-3, with 8 nucleotides matching TRBD2. V lost 0 bases, J lost 4 bases, and 3 bases stayed unmatched. The length of the CDR3 is 14 residues. Germline loops: CDR1 DFQATT, CDR2 SNEGSKA (reference sequence). The CDR3 DNA reads TGCAGTGCTAGAGATAGCGGGATAGCAGATACGCAGTATTTT. Translated, it gives CSARDSGIADTQYF.

Only a few counts were recorded for this clonotype. This chain connects TRBV4-3 to TRBJ1-2, with no clear D. Trimming removed 0 bases from V and 3 bases from J, with 14 bases in between. CDR1 and CDR2 (germline): LGHNA, YSLEER. The CDR3 has 16 amino acids. CDR3 protein: CASSQDWAGQDYGYTF. CDR3 DNA: TGCGCCAGCAGCCAAGATTGGGCGGGTCAGGACTATGGCTACACCTTC.

The gene calls are TRBV6-1 and TRBJ1-5, with 7 positions matching TRBD1. Germline lookup yields CDR1 MNHNS and CDR2 SASEGT. The CDR3 covers 15 residues. Trimming cost V 6 bases and J 3 bases; bases outside gene matches: 8. CDR3 sequence: CASSSFGQDNQPQHF. CDR3 DNA: TGTGCCAGCAGCTCCTTTGGACAGGACAATCAGCCCCAGCATTTT.

This clonotype was counted ten times or more. V gene TRBV5-1 combines with J gene TRBJ2-3; weak D call: TRBD1 (8 bases). The V end was cut by 4 bases, the J end by 4 bases, with 16 bases between. The CDR3 spans 15 residues. Germline CDR1 is SGHRS and CDR2 is YFSETQ. CDR3 protein: CASSKTGEGADTQYF. As DNA, the CDR3 is TGCGCCAGCAGCAAGACAGGGGAGGGGGCAGATACGCAGTATTTT.

The chain links TRBV6-5 to TRBJ2-3, with TRBD2 matching over 8 bases. From germline, CDR1 is MNHEY and CDR2 SVGAGI. CDR3 length equals 17 residues. J gave up 6 bases and V 2 bases, and 13 bases lay outside the gene matches. CDR3 sequence reads: CASSYPRGGGSRDTQYF. DNA for the CDR3: TGTGCCAGCAGTTACCCTCGGGGCGGGGGGAGTCGGGATACGCAGTATTTT.

The genes are TRBV3-1 and TRBJ1-3, with 11 bases aligning to TRBD1. CDR1 is LGHDT, CDR2 YNNKEL, per germline (reference sequence). CDR3 length: 16 amino acids. J gave up 2 bases and V 6 bases, and 6 bases lay outside the gene matches. CDR3 nucleotide sequence: TGTGCCAGCAGTCCCCGGGACAGGGGGGCTGGAAACACCATATATTTT. It is translated as CASSPRDRGAGNTIYF.

This clonotype was detected many times. CDR3 coding DNA: TGTGCCAGCAGTTTTTCTAGCGGGGTTCAAGAGACCCAGTACTTC. Translating it yields CASSFSSGVQETQYF. The V and J genes are TRBV12-3 or TRBV12-4 and TRBJ2-5, with 9 bases fitting TRBD2. V was pared by 3 bases and J by 2 bases, with 4 bases of the junction left unmatched. The CDR3 runs 15 residues.

The rearrangement joins TRBV6-1 to TRBJ2-2; D is unclear. CDR3 length equals 13 residues. CDR1 and CDR2 from the germline V gene are MNHNS and SASEGT. The V end lost 6 bases, the J end lost 7 bases, and 12 bases lay between the germline ends. CDR3 sequence reads: CASRLVEFGELFF. CDR3 bases: TGTGCCAGCAGGCTCGTAGAGTTCGGGGAGCTGTTTTTT.